Here is one T cell receptor (beta chain) with its context. Germline-derived CDR1 and CDR2 are PRHDT and FYEKMQ (reference sequence). The CDR3 extends over 12 amino acids. With 4 bases removed from V and 4 bases from J, the gap between germline ends came to 8 bases. The record originates from a study of shared T cell receptors in the human thymus. Profiling relied on immunoSEQ multiplex PCR, and the TCRdb table lists in-frame clones only, not all of them. The sample has some 720,000 clones, approximately 88% seen once. These data are also associated with another study on human thymus T cells.

The chain has TRBV13 and TRBJ2-7; D is ambiguous. This TCR derives from a boy less than two years old with a congenital heart defect. The sequencing sample was made of thymocytes. CDR3 loop: CASSSHKYEQYF. In DNA form, the CDR3 reads TGTGCCAGCAGCTCCCACAAATACGAGCAGTACTTC.